This T cell receptor (beta chain) originates from a study of blood T cell repertoires in COVID-19. Background on the study: From the United States, Italy and Spain came samples of acute and convalescent COVID-19. From T cells, B-cell-depleted T cells, or PBMCs came the material, which was cDNA or gDNA.

The CDR3 consists of 14 residues. Trimming removed 6 bases from V and 0 bases from J, with 9 bases in between. Germline V gives CDR1 SGHTA, CDR2 FQGTGA. Here immunoSEQ multiplex PCR was the method, and the copy in TCRdb shows in-frame clones only, minus some. Among some 180,000 clones listed, under 90% were seen once. What was sequenced was peripheral blood. The V call is TRBV7-3, the J call TRBJ1-5; no reliable D call. This clonotype was sampled from a man in his sixties with acute or convalescent COVID-19. CDR3: CASSTTPSNQPQHF. CDR3 coding DNA: TGTGCCAGCAGTACAACACCTAGCAATCAGCCCCAGCATTTT.